The 4 T cell receptor beta chains listed next were all sequenced from one sample in a study of T cell responses to AZD1222 COVID-19 vaccine. TCRdb's table, derived via immunoSEQ multiplex PCR, lists solely in-frame clones and lacks some. The data show over 110,000 clones, 90% seen once. Sequencing used peripheral blood, obtained 28 days after the second AZD1222 dose. The receptors shown here come from an adult who received the AZD1222 COVID-19 vaccine.

V usage is TRBV19 and J usage is TRBJ2-3; unclear D gene. This CDR3 spans 20 amino acids. CDR1 and CDR2 from the germline V gene are LNHDA and SQIVND (reference sequence). Trimming stripped 5 bases from V and 0 bases from J, with 27 bases between. The CDR3: CASSFSRQGIRHTSTDTQYF. In DNA form, the CDR3 reads TGTGCCAGTAGTTTCTCCAGGCAAGGAATCCGACATACTAGCACAGATACGCAGTATTTT. Using reference TRBV19 and TRBJ2-3 for the parts outside the CDR3, the full variable domain is DGGITQSPKYLFRKEGQNVTLSCEQNLNHDAMYWYRQDPGQGLRLIYYSQIVNDFQKGDIAEGYSVSREKKESFPLTVTSAQKNPTAFYLCASSFSRQGIRHTSTDTQYFGPGTRLTVL.

This chain uses TRBV19 with TRBJ2-3; TRBD2 matches 12 bases. Trimming took 1 base from V and 14 from J; bases not matched to a gene: 13. The CDR3 has 16 residues. CDR1 and CDR2 (germline): LNHDA, SQIVND (reference sequence). The CDR3 sequence: CASSIVGGTSGSRSYF. The CDR3 DNA is TGTGCCAGTAGTATAGTAGGGGGGACTAGCGGGTCCCGTTCGTATTTT.

The chain employs TRBV4-3 and TRBJ2-7; no definite D call. Germline V gene lookup returns CDR1 LGHNA and CDR2 YSLEER. Between the trimmed V and J ends, which lost 0 bases and 4 bases, there was a span of 7 bases. The length of the CDR3 is 13 residues. CDR3 loop: CASSQDLGYEQYF. The CDR3, as DNA: TGCGCCAGCAGCCAAGATTTGGGTTACGAGCAGTACTTC.

The chain uses TRBV3-1 (or the pseudogene TRBV3-2) and TRBJ1-1; D not certain. The CDR3 is 11 amino acids. Trimming cost V 4 bases and J 1 base, with 1 base left between them. In germline, CDR1 is LGHDT, CDR2 YNNKEL (reference sequence). For the CDR3, the DNA is TGTGCCAGCAGCCGGAACACTGAAGCTTTCTTT. This encodes CASSRNTEAFF.